This is a list of T cell receptor beta chains from one sample in a study of control samples from healthy donors and cancer patients. TCRdb keeps only in-frame clones here, not all; method: immunoSEQ multiplex PCR. There are roughly 180,000 clones in the sample; 90% to 95% occur only once, and 1.3% to 1.5% lies in the top ten. The sequencing input was blood. These receptors were taken from a woman under 30 in good health. CDR3s include the opening cysteine and the closing phenylalanine or tryptophan. A D gene is named only where the DNA matches it firmly. Where a row states a size, it is once, few, many or the class of an expanded clone; other rows omit it.

CDR3 DNA: TGTGCCAGCAGCCAAGCCCCTTCTAGCGGGAGTATCTTC; CDR3 protein: CASSQAPSSGSIF; V gene: TRBV3-1/TRBV3-2; J gene: TRBJ2-1; clone size: -; D gene: TRBD2
CDR3 DNA: TGTGCCAGCAGCCCCGCCCCCCAGGGTGGGACTGAAGCTTTCTTT; CDR3 protein: CASSPAPQGGTEAFF; V gene: TRBV7-2; J gene: TRBJ1-1; clone size: once; D gene: -
CDR3 DNA: TGTGCCAGCAGTTTCGTAGGACTAGCGGGGCTCTACAATGAGCAGTTCTTC; CDR3 protein: CASSFVGLAGLYNEQFF; V gene: TRBV6-2/TRBV6-3; J gene: TRBJ2-1; clone size: -; D gene: TRBD2
CDR3 DNA: TGTGCCAGCAGCTACGGACTCGGGGGGGCTTCACCCCTCCACTTT; CDR3 protein: CASSYGLGGASPLHF; V gene: TRBV5-6; J gene: TRBJ1-6; clone size: -; D gene: -
CDR3 DNA: TGTGCCAGCAGTGGGAAACCAACTAATGAAAAACTGTTTTTT; CDR3 protein: CASSGKPTNEKLFF; V gene: TRBV5-4; J gene: TRBJ1-4; clone size: -; D gene: -
CDR3 DNA: TGTGCCAGTAGTATAGTGGGGGCTGGAAACACCATATATTTT; CDR3 protein: CASSIVGAGNTIYF; V gene: TRBV19; J gene: TRBJ1-3; clone size: -; D gene: -
CDR3 DNA: TGTGCCAGCAGCCGGTTAGCGGGGGAATACGAGCAGTACTTC; CDR3 protein: CASSRLAGEYEQYF; V gene: TRBV7-9; J gene: TRBJ2-7; clone size: -; D gene: TRBD2
CDR3 DNA: TGTGCCAGCAGCCGCTCGGGACGAACGTCCTCTGGGGCCAACGTCCTGACTTTC; CDR3 protein: CASSRSGRTSSGANVLTF; V gene: TRBV3-1/TRBV3-2; J gene: TRBJ2-6; clone size: -; D gene: -
CDR3 DNA: TGTGCCAGCAGCTTCTCATCGGGGGCGCAGTACGAAAAACTGTTTTTT; CDR3 protein: CASSFSSGAQYEKLFF; V gene: TRBV13; J gene: TRBJ1-4; clone size: -; D gene: -
CDR3 DNA: TGTGCCACCAGAGGAGGGGTTGGGGAAAAACTGTTTTTT; CDR3 protein: CATRGGVGEKLFF; V gene: TRBV15; J gene: TRBJ1-4; clone size: -; D gene: -
CDR3 DNA: TGTGCCAGCAGTCTGACAGGGGGGTACGTCCCGAACACTGAAGCTTTCTTT; CDR3 protein: CASSLTGGYVPNTEAFF; V gene: TRBV6-6; J gene: TRBJ1-1; clone size: -; D gene: TRBD1
CDR3 DNA: TGTGCCAGTAGTATACGGTGGGCCGGAACCGCTAGCAATCAGCCCCAGCATTTT; CDR3 protein: CASSIRWAGTASNQPQHF; V gene: TRBV19; J gene: TRBJ1-5; clone size: -; D gene: -
CDR3 DNA: TGTGCCAGCAGCTTAGTCTGGCAGAGCTCCTACGAGCAGTACTTC; CDR3 protein: CASSLVWQSSYEQYF; V gene: TRBV7-2; J gene: TRBJ2-7; clone size: few; D gene: -
CDR3 DNA: TGTGCCAGCAGTGACCCAACTCGGAACACTGAAGCTTTCTTT; CDR3 protein: CASSDPTRNTEAFF; V gene: TRBV2; J gene: TRBJ1-1; clone size: -; D gene: -
CDR3 DNA: TGTGCCAGCAGCAAAGCGGACAGGGATTGGTTGTTGAGCAATCAGCCCCAGCATTTT; CDR3 protein: CASSKADRDWLLSNQPQHF; V gene: TRBV21-1; J gene: TRBJ1-5; clone size: -; D gene: -
CDR3 DNA: TGCGCCAGCAGCTTGATAAGCGGACTAGCTGCAGATACGCAGTATTTT; CDR3 protein: CASSLISGLAADTQYF; V gene: TRBV5-1; J gene: TRBJ2-3; clone size: -; D gene: TRBD2
CDR3 DNA: TGTGCCAGCTCACTTCTAGCGGCGATCTCCTACAATGAGCAGTTCTTC; CDR3 protein: CASSLLAAISYNEQFF; V gene: TRBV18; J gene: TRBJ2-1; clone size: -; D gene: TRBD2
CDR3 DNA: TGTGCCACCAGTGATCAACCCCCGGGACAGAACTATGGCTACACCTTC; CDR3 protein: CATSDQPPGQNYGYTF; V gene: TRBV24-1; J gene: TRBJ1-2; clone size: -; D gene: TRBD1
CDR3 DNA: TGTGCAAGTCCGACAGGGGGCAGGAATTCACCCCTCCACTTT; CDR3 protein: CASPTGGRNSPLHF; V gene: TRBV12-2; J gene: TRBJ1-6; clone size: few; D gene: -
CDR3 DNA: TGTGCCACTTGGGACCTGAACACTGAAGCTTTCTTT; CDR3 protein: CATWDLNTEAFF; V gene: TRBV10-3; J gene: TRBJ1-1; clone size: -; D gene: -
CDR3 DNA: TGTGCCAGCAGCTTGGGAGGTGACAACTATGGCTACACCTTC; CDR3 protein: CASSLGGDNYGYTF; V gene: TRBV11-1; J gene: TRBJ1-2; clone size: -; D gene: -